The clone carrying this T cell receptor beta chain was seen at least ten times. The diagnoses drew upon clinical symptoms, serum thyroxine and TRAb, thyroid ultrasound and orbital computed tomography. A roughly 10 ml volume of fresh peripheral blood provided the PBMCs. The CDR3 has 13 residues. V lost 3 bases and J 4 bases, leaving 11 bases between the germline ends. CDR1 is GTSNPN, CDR2 SVGIG, per germline (reference sequence). The source of the sample is a study of T cells in Graves' hyperthyroidism and ophthalmopathy. Amplified TCR beta CDR3 regions came from RNA transcripts. A first-round RT-PCR of the TCR CDR3 used the HTBI primer set. Each CDR3 protein is one row after TCRdb ran MiXCR on the multiplex PCR reads. The table lists 550,000 to 850,000 distinct CDR3 sequences, 18% of them singletons.

Sequenced input: blood. The chain has TRBV30 and TRBJ2-3; perhaps D is TRBD1 or TRBD2 (6 bases each). The TCR sequence derives from a woman aged 45-60 years with Graves' hyperthyroidism that later progressed to Graves' ophthalmopathy. The CDR3 region has the DNA TGTGCCTGGAGCGGGGGCGGTGCAGATACGCAGTATTTT. Its protein is CAWSGGGADTQYF.